The 16 T cell receptor beta chains below all came from one sample that was sequenced in a study of blood T cells in healthy people across ages. Alongside a J-beta primer mix, a sample-barcoded 5' primer served in a second PCR lasting about 7 to 11 cycles. One entry per CDR3 protein results from TCRdb running MiXCR on the 5' RACE reads. The sample has 550,000 to 600,000 distinct CDR3 sequences; roughly 29% are singletons. The sequenced sample was blood. The origin of the receptors is an older woman in good health.

V usage is TRBV5-5 and J usage is TRBJ2-6; a possible D gene is TRBD2 (6 bases). Germline CDR1 is SGHKS and CDR2 is YYEKEE (reference sequence). Trimming shortened V by 4 bases and J by 4 bases, and 12 bases separated the two germline ends. The CDR3 runs 15 residues. The CDR3 is CASSRLGEGANVLTF. The CDR3 coding sequence is TGTGCCAGCAGCCGACTAGGGGAAGGGGCCAACGTCCTGACTTTC. The variable domain in full, completed from reference TRBV5-5 and TRBJ2-6, reads DAGVTQSPTHLIKTRGQQVTLRCSPISGHKSVSWYQQVLGQGPQFIFQYYEKEERGRGNFPDRFSARQFPNYSSELNVNALLLGDSALYLCASSRLGEGANVLTFGAGSRLTVL.

This chain uses TRBV6-5 with TRBJ2-3; TRBD2 might be the D (5 bases). CDR3 length: 17 residues. Germline values: CDR1 MNHEY, CDR2 SVGAGI. V lost 2 bases and J lost 0, with 15 bases in between. This CDR3 reads CASSYAGLRSSTDTQYF. As DNA, the CDR3 is TGTGCCAGCAGTTACGCGGGTCTCCGCAGTAGCACAGATACGCAGTATTTT.

Many counts were recorded for this clonotype. The chain uses TRBV2 and TRBJ1-2; D possibly corresponds to TRBD1 (5 bases). With 8 bases removed from V and 4 bases from J, the gap between germline ends came to 11 bases. Germline V gene lookup returns CDR1 SNHLY and CDR2 FYNNEI. The CDR3 contains 12 residues. CDR3 region: CASSDGGYGYTF. The CDR3, as DNA: TGTGCCAGCTCTGATGGGGGCTATGGCTACACCTTC. The full variable domain, completed using reference TRBV2 and TRBJ1-2, is EPEVTQTPSHQVTQMGQEVILRCVPISNHLYFYWYRQILGQKVEFLVSFYNNEISEKSEIFDDQFSVERPDGSNFTLKIRSTKLEDSAMYFCASSDGGYGYTFGSGTRLTVV.

The chain has TRBV27 and TRBJ2-6; no clear D. The V end was cut by 7 bases, the J end by 0 bases, with 10 bases between. Germline values: CDR1 MNHEY, CDR2 SMNVEV (reference sequence). This CDR3 region has 15 residues. The CDR3 sequence: CASKGYDSGANVLTF. Written as DNA, the CDR3 is TGTGCCAGCAAAGGGTATGACTCTGGGGCCAACGTCCTGACTTTC.

The chain is built from TRBV5-1 and TRBJ1-2, with 10 bases identical to TRBD1. The CDR3 sequence is 15 residues long. The V gene end was trimmed by 2 bases and the J gene end by 1 base; junction bases not matched to a gene: 2. In germline, CDR1 is SGHRS, CDR2 YFSETQ. CDR3 nucleotide sequence: TGCGCCAGCAGCTTACGGACAGGGGGTAACTATGGCTACACCTTC. Its protein product is CASSLRTGGNYGYTF. The full variable domain, with the rest looked up from reference TRBV5-1 and TRBJ1-2, is KAGVTQTPRYLIKTRGQQVTLSCSPISGHRSVSWYQQTPGQGLQFLFEYFSETQRNKGNFPGRFSGRQFSNSRSEMNVSTLELGDSALYLCASSLRTGGNYGYTFGSGTRLTVV.

J is TRBJ2-3 and V is TRBV20-1; no clear D gene. CDR1 and CDR2 (germline): DFQATT, SNEGSKA (reference sequence). The CDR3 has 12 residues. The germline V and J ends were trimmed by 0 bases and 6 bases, with 7 bases remaining between them. The CDR3 spells CSARDWRDTQYF. The DNA for the CDR3 is TGCAGTGCTAGAGATTGGCGGGATACGCAGTATTTT.

This rearrangement joins TRBV4-3 to TRBJ2-7; tentative D call: TRBD1 (5 bases). The CDR3 totals 14 residues. Trimming shortened V by 3 bases and J by 4 bases, and 13 bases separated the two germline ends. The germline V gene has CDR1 LGHNA and CDR2 YSLEER. The DNA of the CDR3 is TGCGCCAGCAGCCATAACATTCAGGGATACGAGCAGTACTTC. Translation: CASSHNIQGYEQYF.

This clonotype was counted between two and nine times. This chain uses TRBV29-1 with TRBJ1-2; 7 bases are shared with TRBD1. CDR1 and CDR2 from the germline V gene are SQVTM and ANQGSEA. This CDR3 has 14 amino acids. V was pared by 4 bases and J by 8 bases, with 13 bases of the junction left unmatched. CDR3 loop: CSVGSWQGGVGYTF. The CDR3 DNA follows: TGCAGCGTTGGCAGTTGGCAAGGGGGCGTCGGCTACACCTTC. The full variable domain, with the rest looked up from reference TRBV29-1 and TRBJ1-2, is SAVISQKPSRDICQRGTSLTIQCQVDSQVTMMFWYRQQPGQSLTLIATANQGSEATYESGFVIDKFPISRPNLTFSTLTVSNMSPEDSSIYLCSVGSWQGGVGYTFGSGTRLTVV.

This clonotype turned up a few times. V and J are TRBV18 and TRBJ1-2; D remains ambiguous. CDR1 is KGHSH and CDR2 is LQKENI in the germline V gene. Trimming cost V 2 bases and J 8 bases, with 12 bases left between them. The CDR3 loop spans 13 amino acids. The CDR3 reads CASSPGRAGGYTF. CDR3 bases: TGTGCCAGCTCACCAGGGCGGGCAGGAGGCTACACCTTC.

This clonotype was detected many times. The CDR3 loop is CASSSNLGTGKETQYF. The DNA of the CDR3 is TGTGCCAGCAGCTCAAACCTAGGGACAGGGAAAGAGACCCAGTACTTC. The rearrangement joins TRBV7-2 to TRBJ2-5; 9 positions agree with TRBD1. The trim removed 4 bases at V and 3 bases at J, leaving 9 bases unmatched. The CDR3 sequence is 16 residues long. Germline lookup yields CDR1 SGHTA and CDR2 FQGNSA.

The V call is TRBV3-1, the J call TRBJ2-7, with D unclear. The CDR3 is 15 residues long. From germline, CDR1 is LGHDT and CDR2 YNNKEL (reference sequence). The V end was cut by 0 bases, the J end by 3 bases, with 12 bases between. In nucleotides, the CDR3 is TGTGCCAGCAGCCAAGATGACGCCCGTTTCTACGAGCAGTACTTC. This translates into CASSQDDARFYEQYF.

This sequence joins TRBV4-3 and TRBJ2-6, with TRBD2 as a possible D gene (5 bases). CDR1 is LGHNA, CDR2 YSLEER, per germline. V was trimmed by 2 bases and J by 1 base, leaving 12 bases between them. The CDR3 sequence is 17 residues long. This CDR3 is CASSQRTGLSGANVLTF. CDR3 nucleotide sequence: TGCGCCAGCAGCCAACGGACCGGACTTTCTGGGGCCAACGTCCTGACTTTC.

The chain has TRBV29-1 and TRBJ1-1; D call uncertain. Germline-derived CDR1 and CDR2 are SQVTM and ANQGSEA. Trimming took 4 bases from V and 7 from J, leaving 19 bases between them. The CDR3 is 14 amino acids. As DNA, the CDR3 is TGCAGCGTTGCAATTTTATCCCCCGTAAATGAAGCTTTCTTT. Amino acids: CSVAILSPVNEAFF. Combining the CDR3 with reference TRBV29-1 and TRBJ1-1 gives the whole variable domain SAVISQKPSRDICQRGTSLTIQCQVDSQVTMMFWYRQQPGQSLTLIATANQGSEATYESGFVIDKFPISRPNLTFSTLTVSNMSPEDSSIYLCSVAILSPVNEAFFGQGTRLTVV.

The rearrangement links TRBV7-8 to TRBJ1-2, with D possibly matching TRBD1 (6 bases). CDR3 length equals 14 residues. Trimming stripped 4 bases from V and 8 bases from J, with 17 bases between. Germline CDR1 is SGHVS and CDR2 is FQNEAQ. This CDR3 reads CASSSARTAYGYTF. The CDR3 bases are TGTGCCAGCAGCTCGGCGCGGACAGCGTACGGCTACACCTTC.

This chain uses TRBV20-1 with TRBJ2-7, with 10 bases matching TRBD2. The J call may be wrong; the DNA end is better matched by TRBJ2-1. Germline loops: CDR1 DFQATT, CDR2 SNEGSKA (reference sequence). The CDR3 covers 16 residues. CDR3 sequence: CSARDSQRGGLNEQFF. The CDR3, as DNA: TGCAGTGCTAGAGATTCCCAGCGGGGGGGCCTTAATGAGCAGTTCTTC.

This clonotype was counted a few times. The V call is TRBV7-2, the J call TRBJ1-6; D perhaps matches TRBD1 (5 bases). This CDR3 comprises 15 residues. V was pared by 1 base and J by 10 bases, with 14 bases between. Germline lookup yields CDR1 SGHTA and CDR2 FQGNSA. CDR3 region: CASSLESSGDSPLHF. In DNA form, the CDR3 reads TGTGCCAGCAGCTTAGAATCAAGTGGGGACTCACCCCTCCACTTT.